Each of the 5 T cell receptor beta chains below was sequenced from the same sample in a study of response to subunit inactivated influenza vaccine. TCRdb processed the RT-PCR reads anew with MiXCR; each CDR3 protein has one entry. The sample shows roughly 500,000 distinct CDR3 sequences, about 15% of them seen only once. Here the sequenced sample was CD4+ T cells sorted from PBMCs, taken about 24 months after vaccination. The receptors here all came from a man aged 50-75 years who received an inactivated influenza vaccine.

The chain carries TRBV20-1 and TRBJ1-2, with D tentatively TRBD1 (5 bases). The V gene lost 3 bases and the J gene lost 3 bases, with 11 bases spanning the gap. The CDR3 consists of 13 residues. Germline CDR1 and CDR2: DFQATT and SNEGSKA (reference sequence). DNA for the CDR3: TGCAGTGCTAGCACGCGGGGCGACTATGGCTACACCTTC. It specifies CSASTRGDYGYTF.

There are many counts of this clonotype. This chain connects TRBV12-3 or TRBV12-4 to TRBJ2-3; no reliable D call. Between the trimmed V and J ends, which lost 4 bases and 7 bases, there was a span of 9 bases. This CDR3 has 12 residues. The CDR3 sequence is CASSSTSYTQYF. The CDR3 DNA reads as TGTGCCAGCAGTTCGACCTCCTATACGCAGTATTTT.

This sequence joins TRBV20-1 and TRBJ2-1; 10 bases agree with TRBD2. The V and J ends lost 1 base and 7 bases, in that order; junction bases with no gene match: 10. Looked up from germline, CDR1 is DFQATT and CDR2 is SNEGSKA (reference sequence). This CDR3 comprises 16 residues. CDR3: CSARALTSGMRNEQFF. CDR3 bases: TGCAGTGCTAGAGCCCTAACTAGCGGGATGCGGAATGAGCAGTTCTTC.

This chain links TRBV4-3 with TRBJ2-7; perhaps TRBD1 as D (5 bases). The V gene lost 3 bases and the J gene lost 3 bases, with 12 bases spanning the gap. This CDR3 has 14 residues. Germline loops: CDR1 LGHNA, CDR2 YSLEER. The CDR3 bases are TGCGCCAGCAGCCAGAATACGGACAACTACGAGCAGTACTTC. This gives the protein CASSQNTDNYEQYF.

This clonotype was recorded a few times. The CDR3, as DNA: TGCGCCAGCAGTCCCTACCCCTACAATGAGCAGTTCTTC. Translating gives CASSPYPYNEQFF. The chain employs TRBV23-1 and TRBJ2-1, with D unclear. TRBV23-1 has ORF status, its function being uncertain. Trimming left V 4 bases short and J 2 bases short, with 6 bases between. There are 13 residues in the CDR3.